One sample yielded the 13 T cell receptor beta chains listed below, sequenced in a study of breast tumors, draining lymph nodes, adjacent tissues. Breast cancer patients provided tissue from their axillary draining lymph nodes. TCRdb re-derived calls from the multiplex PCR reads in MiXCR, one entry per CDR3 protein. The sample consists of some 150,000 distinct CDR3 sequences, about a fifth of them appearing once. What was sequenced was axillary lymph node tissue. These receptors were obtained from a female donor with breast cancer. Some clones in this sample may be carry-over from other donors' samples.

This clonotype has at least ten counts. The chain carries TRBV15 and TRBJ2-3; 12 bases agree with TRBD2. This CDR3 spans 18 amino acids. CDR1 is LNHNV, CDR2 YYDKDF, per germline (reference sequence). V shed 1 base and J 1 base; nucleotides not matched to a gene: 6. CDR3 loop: CATSRGLAGDYGTDTQYF. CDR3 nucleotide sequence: TGTGCCACCAGCAGAGGACTAGCGGGAGATTACGGCACAGATACGCAGTATTTT.

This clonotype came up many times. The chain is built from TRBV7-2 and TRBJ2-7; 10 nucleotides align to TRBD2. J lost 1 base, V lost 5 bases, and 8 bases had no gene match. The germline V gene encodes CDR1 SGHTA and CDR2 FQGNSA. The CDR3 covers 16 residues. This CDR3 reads CASSPRLAGLSYEQYF. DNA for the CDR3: TGTGCCAGCAGCCCACGACTAGCGGGTCTTTCCTACGAGCAGTACTTC.

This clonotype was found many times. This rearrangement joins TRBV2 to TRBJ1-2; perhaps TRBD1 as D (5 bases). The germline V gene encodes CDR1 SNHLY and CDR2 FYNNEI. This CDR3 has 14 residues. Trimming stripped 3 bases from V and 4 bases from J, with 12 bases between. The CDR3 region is CASSDQGVSYGYTF. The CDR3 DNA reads TGTGCCAGCAGTGACCAAGGGGTTAGCTATGGCTACACCTTC.

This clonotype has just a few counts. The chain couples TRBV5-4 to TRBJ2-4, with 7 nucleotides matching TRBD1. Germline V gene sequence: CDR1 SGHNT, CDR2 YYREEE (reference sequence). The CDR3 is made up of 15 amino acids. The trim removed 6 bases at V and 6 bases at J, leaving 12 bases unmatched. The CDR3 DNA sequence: TGTGCCAGCACCAACGACGGGCCAGGGGGAAACATTCAGTACTTC. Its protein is CASTNDGPGGNIQYF.

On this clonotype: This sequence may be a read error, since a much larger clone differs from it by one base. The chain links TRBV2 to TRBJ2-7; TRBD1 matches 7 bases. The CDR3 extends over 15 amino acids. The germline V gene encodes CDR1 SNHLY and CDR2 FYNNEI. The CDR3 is CASGEGRQGSREQYF. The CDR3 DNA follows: TGTGCCAGCGGTGAAGGCCGACAGGGCAGTCGAGAGCAGTACTTC. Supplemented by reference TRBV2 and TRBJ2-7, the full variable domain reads EPEVTQTPSHQVTQMGQEVILRCVPISNHLYFYWYRQILGQKVEFLVSFYNNEISEKSEIFDDQFSVERPDGSNFTLKIRSTKLEDSAMYFCASGEGRQGSREQYFGPGTRLTVT.

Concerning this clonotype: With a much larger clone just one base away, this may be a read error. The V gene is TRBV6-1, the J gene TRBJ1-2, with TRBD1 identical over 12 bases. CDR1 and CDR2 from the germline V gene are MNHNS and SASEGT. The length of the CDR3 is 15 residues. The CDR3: CAGSEGGTGGGGYTF. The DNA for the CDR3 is TGTGCCGGCAGTGAAGGGGGGACAGGGGGCGGGGGCTACACCTTC.

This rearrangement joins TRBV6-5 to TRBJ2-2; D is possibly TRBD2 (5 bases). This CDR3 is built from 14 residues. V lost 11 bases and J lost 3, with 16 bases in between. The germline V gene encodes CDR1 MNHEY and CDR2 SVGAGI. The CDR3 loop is CAGGGKGDTGELFF. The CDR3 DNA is TGTGCCGGCGGAGGAAAGGGTGACACCGGGGAGCTGTTTTTT.

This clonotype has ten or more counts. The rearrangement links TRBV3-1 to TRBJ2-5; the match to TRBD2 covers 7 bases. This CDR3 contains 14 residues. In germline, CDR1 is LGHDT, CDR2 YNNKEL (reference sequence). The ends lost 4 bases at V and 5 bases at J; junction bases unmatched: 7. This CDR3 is CASSLRAGKETQYF. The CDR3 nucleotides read TGTGCCAGCAGCCTTAGAGCGGGAAAGGAGACCCAGTACTTC.

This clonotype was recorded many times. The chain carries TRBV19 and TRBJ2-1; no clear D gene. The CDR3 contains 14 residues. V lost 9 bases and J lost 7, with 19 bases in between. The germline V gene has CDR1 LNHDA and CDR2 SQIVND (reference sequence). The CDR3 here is CASIFPGRKNEQFF. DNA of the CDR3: TGTGCCAGCATATTTCCGGGCAGAAAAAATGAGCAGTTCTTC.

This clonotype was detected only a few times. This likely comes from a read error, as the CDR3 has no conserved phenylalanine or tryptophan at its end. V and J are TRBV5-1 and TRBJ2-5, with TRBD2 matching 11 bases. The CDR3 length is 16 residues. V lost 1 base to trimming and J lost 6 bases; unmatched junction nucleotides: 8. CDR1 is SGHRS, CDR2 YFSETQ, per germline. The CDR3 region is CASSLTSGSSEKTQYL. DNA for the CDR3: TGCGCCAGCAGCTTGACTAGCGGGAGCTCCGAGAAGACCCAGTACCTC.

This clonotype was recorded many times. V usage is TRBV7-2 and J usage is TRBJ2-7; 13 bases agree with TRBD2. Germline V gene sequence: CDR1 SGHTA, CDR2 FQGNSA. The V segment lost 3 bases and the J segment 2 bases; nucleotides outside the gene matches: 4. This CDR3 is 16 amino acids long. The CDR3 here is CASSLGLAGSAYEQYF. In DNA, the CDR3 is TGTGCCAGCAGCTTGGGACTAGCGGGATCAGCCTACGAGCAGTACTTC. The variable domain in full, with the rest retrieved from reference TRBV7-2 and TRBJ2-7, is GAGVSQSPSNKVTEKGKDVELRCDPISGHTALYWYRQSLGQGLEFLIYFQGNSAPDKSGLPSDRFSAERTGGSVSTLTIQRTQQEDSAVYLCASSLGLAGSAYEQYFGPGTRLTVT.

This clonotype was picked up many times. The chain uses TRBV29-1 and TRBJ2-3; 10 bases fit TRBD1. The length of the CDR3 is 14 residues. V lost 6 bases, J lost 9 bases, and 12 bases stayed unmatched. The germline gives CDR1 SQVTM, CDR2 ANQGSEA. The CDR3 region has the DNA TGCAGCGTCCCCCTTGGGGGACAGGGGAACACGCAGTATTTT. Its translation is CSVPLGGQGNTQYF.

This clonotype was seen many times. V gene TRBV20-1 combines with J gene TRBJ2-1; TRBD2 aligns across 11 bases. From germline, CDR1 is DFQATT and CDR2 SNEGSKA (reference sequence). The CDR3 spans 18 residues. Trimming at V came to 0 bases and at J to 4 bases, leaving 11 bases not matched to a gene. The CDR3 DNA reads TGCAGTGCTAGAGATCAAGGTAGCGGGAGGGTAGTTTACAATGAGCAGTTCTTC. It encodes CSARDQGSGRVVYNEQFF.